Below are 15 T cell receptor beta chains sequenced from a single sample in a study of shared clonotypes between healthy human individuals (dated by TCRdb to about 2020). Libraries came from the immunoSEQ multiplex PCR assay. TCRdb mirrors the immuneACCESS table, restricted to in-frame sequences. Some clones are absent from its copies; in checked studies, under half trace to an unresolved V gene, and the reason for the others is unknown. The table for this sample lists roughly 2 million clones; roughly 95% of them were counted only once. The ten most abundant clones make up approximately 0.13% of the sample. Material for sequencing was naive CD4+ T cells sorted from blood. The meaning of the sample's cell subset or site label: CD45RA+ positively selected. Source of these receptors: a man younger than 35 in good health.

Concerning this clone: Other DNA sequences in this sample translate to the same CDR3. The chain employs TRBV5-1 and TRBJ2-7, with D unclear. The CDR3 contains 13 residues. Germline V gene sequence: CDR1 SGHRS, CDR2 YFSETQ. With 4 bases removed from V and 1 base from J, the gap between germline ends came to 9 bases. The CDR3 is CASSPDGSYEQYF. The CDR3 DNA sequence: TGCGCCAGCAGCCCCGATGGGTCCTACGAGCAGTACTTC.

In regard to this clone: Germline is not matched at one junction end, which may reflect a read error. This rearrangement joins TRBV7-7 to TRBJ2-2, with TRBD1 identical over 9 bases. Germline CDR1 reads SSHAT; CDR2 reads FNYEAQ (reference sequence). CDR3 length: 15 residues. CDR3 in DNA: TGTGCTAGCAGCAACACAGGGGGCGCGACCGGGGAGCTGTTTTTT. As protein: CASSNTGGATGELFF.

To note about this clone: At the DNA level, this CDR3 is encoded by other sequences in the same sample as well. The chain couples TRBV30 to TRBJ2-7; 7 bases match TRBD2. This CDR3 is built from 14 residues. CDR1 is GTSNPN, CDR2 SVGIG, per germline (reference sequence). V dropped 0 bases and J dropped 1; count of bases not matched to a gene: 3. DNA for the CDR3: TGTGCCTGGAGTGTAAGTAGCGGGTCCTACGAGCAGTACTTC. Translated: CAWSVSSGSYEQYF.

This chain connects TRBV11-2 to TRBJ2-5; 13 nucleotides agree with TRBD2. CDR3 length: 16 amino acids. Per the germline V gene, CDR1 is SGHAT and CDR2 is FQNNGV. Trimming removed 1 base from V and 4 bases from J; junction bases left unmatched: 3. Written as DNA, the CDR3 is TGTGCCAGCAGCTTAGGGACTAGCGGGAGAGGAGAGACCCAGTACTTC. It encodes CASSLGTSGRGETQYF.

As concerns this clone: Other DNA sequences of this sample code for an identical CDR3. This chain connects TRBV5-4 to TRBJ2-3; either TRBD1 or TRBD2 may supply D (6 bases each). CDR1 is SGHNT and CDR2 is YYREEE in the germline V gene (reference sequence). Trimming took 4 bases from V and 1 from J, leaving 13 bases between them. The CDR3 covers 15 residues. The CDR3: CASSLGGPGTDTQYF. CDR3 bases: TGTGCCAGCAGCCTTGGGGGGCCCGGCACAGATACGCAGTATTTT.

The J gene is TRBJ2-5, the V gene TRBV9; a possible D gene is TRBD2 (6 bases). Trimming took 0 bases from V and 3 from J, leaving 12 bases between them. CDR1 SGDLS and CDR2 YYNGEE come from the germline V gene. The length of the CDR3 is 15 residues. The CDR3 loop reads CASSVAGSGKETQYF. CDR3 DNA sequence: TGTGCCAGCAGCGTAGCTGGTAGCGGCAAAGAGACCCAGTACTTC.

On this clone: Within the sample, other DNA sequences also encode this same CDR3. V gene TRBV5-4 combines with J gene TRBJ2-7, with 10 bases that match TRBD1. V was clipped by 0 bases and J by 0 bases; unmatched bases: 3. The CDR3 has 16 amino acids. The V gene's germline CDR1 is SGHNT and CDR2 YYREEE (reference sequence). CDR3 sequence (DNA): TGTGCCAGCAGCTTGGTGGGACAGGGGATCTCCTACGAGCAGTACTTC. Its translation: CASSLVGQGISYEQYF. The complete variable domain, with remaining parts taken from reference TRBV5-4 and TRBJ2-7, reads ETGVTQSPTHLIKTRGQQVTLRCSSQSGHNTVSWYQQALGQGPQFIFQYYREEENGRGNFPPRFSGLQFPNYSSELNVNALELDDSALYLCASSLVGQGISYEQYFGPGTRLTVT.

The chain uses TRBV9 and TRBJ2-2, with 7 positions matching TRBD1. The V segment lost 4 bases and the J segment 6 bases; nucleotides outside the gene matches: 6. CDR1 and CDR2 from the germline V gene are SGDLS and YYNGEE. The CDR3 totals 14 residues. CDR3 residues: CASSPRTGAGELFF. The CDR3 coding sequence is TGTGCCAGCAGCCCCCGGACAGGCGCCGGGGAGCTGTTTTTT.

This clone showed up just once. The rearrangement links TRBV11-3 to TRBJ2-3; 7 positions match TRBD2. This CDR3 has 15 residues. Germline V gene sequence: CDR1 SGHNT, CDR2 YENEEA. Trimming cost V 9 bases and J 4 bases; bases outside gene matches: 13. The chain's CDR3 is CASSPSSGGADTQYF. The CDR3 region has the DNA TGTGCCAGTTCCCCCTCCTCGGGGGGAGCAGATACGCAGTATTTT.

The CDR3 sequence: CASSQGQAPNYGYTF. The CDR3 DNA reads as TGCGCCAGCAGCCAGGGACAGGCCCCTAACTATGGCTACACCTTC. V usage is TRBV4-1 and J usage is TRBJ1-2; TRBD1 matches 8 bases. Germline V gives CDR1 MGHRA, CDR2 YSYEKL. J was trimmed by 0 bases and V by 3 bases; bases with no gene match: 3. The CDR3 contains 15 residues.

To note about this clone: This CDR3 is also generated by other DNA sequences in the sample. The chain joins TRBV6-5 to TRBJ2-7; 10 nucleotides agree with TRBD1. With V trimmed by 5 bases and J by 4 bases, 5 bases remained unmatched. The CDR3 spans 14 residues. Germline CDR1 reads MNHEY; CDR2 reads SVGAGI. The CDR3 loop reads CASSGGTGVYEQYF. CDR3 sequence (DNA): TGTGCCAGCAGTGGGGGGACAGGGGTGTACGAGCAGTACTTC.

CDR3 bases: TGCGCCAGCAGTGGGTACAGTGAGGCTAACTATGGCTACACCTTC. Protein: CASSGYSEANYGYTF. The chain recombines TRBV10-2 with TRBJ1-2; unclear D gene. V dropped 4 bases and J dropped 0 bases, with 12 bases sitting between them. The CDR3 totals 15 residues. The germline CDR1 and CDR2 sequences are WSHSY and SAAADI.

The chain recombines TRBV28 with TRBJ2-1; D is unclear. The CDR3 extends over 14 amino acids. V was cut by 2 bases and J by 0 bases, with 5 bases left in between. Germline V CDR1 and CDR2: MDHEN, SYDVKM. CDR3 coding DNA: TGTGCCAGCAGTTTACCCCCCTCCTACAATGAGCAGTTCTTC. Encoded protein: CASSLPPSYNEQFF. The full variable domain, rest sourced from reference TRBV28 and TRBJ2-1, is DVKVTQSSRYLVKRTGEKVFLECVQDMDHENMFWYRQDPGLGLRLIYFSYDVKMKEKGDIPEGYSVSREKKERFSLILESASTNQTSMYLCASSLPPSYNEQFFGPGTRLTVL.

This sequence joins TRBV2 and TRBJ2-4, with TRBD1 matching over 9 bases. The CDR3 is 15 residues long. Germline values: CDR1 SNHLY, CDR2 FYNNEI. With V trimmed by 3 bases and J by 8 bases, 8 bases remained unmatched. The CDR3 DNA reads as TGTGCCAGCAGTGAGTCCGGGACAGGGAACGACATTCAGTACTTC. The encoded protein is CASSESGTGNDIQYF. The variable domain in full, completed from reference TRBV2 and TRBJ2-4, reads EPEVTQTPSHQVTQMGQEVILRCVPISNHLYFYWYRQILGQKVEFLVSFYNNEISEKSEIFDDQFSVERPDGSNFTLKIRSTKLEDSAMYFCASSESGTGNDIQYFGAGTRLSVL.

This chain connects TRBV9 to TRBJ1-3; tentative D call: TRBD1 (5 bases). Germline lookup yields CDR1 SGDLS and CDR2 YYNGEE. Trimming removed 0 bases from V and 0 bases from J, with 7 bases in between. The CDR3 is 15 residues long. CDR3 coding DNA: TGTGCCAGCAGCGTAGGGGACCTCTCTGGAAACACCATATATTTT. Translation: CASSVGDLSGNTIYF.